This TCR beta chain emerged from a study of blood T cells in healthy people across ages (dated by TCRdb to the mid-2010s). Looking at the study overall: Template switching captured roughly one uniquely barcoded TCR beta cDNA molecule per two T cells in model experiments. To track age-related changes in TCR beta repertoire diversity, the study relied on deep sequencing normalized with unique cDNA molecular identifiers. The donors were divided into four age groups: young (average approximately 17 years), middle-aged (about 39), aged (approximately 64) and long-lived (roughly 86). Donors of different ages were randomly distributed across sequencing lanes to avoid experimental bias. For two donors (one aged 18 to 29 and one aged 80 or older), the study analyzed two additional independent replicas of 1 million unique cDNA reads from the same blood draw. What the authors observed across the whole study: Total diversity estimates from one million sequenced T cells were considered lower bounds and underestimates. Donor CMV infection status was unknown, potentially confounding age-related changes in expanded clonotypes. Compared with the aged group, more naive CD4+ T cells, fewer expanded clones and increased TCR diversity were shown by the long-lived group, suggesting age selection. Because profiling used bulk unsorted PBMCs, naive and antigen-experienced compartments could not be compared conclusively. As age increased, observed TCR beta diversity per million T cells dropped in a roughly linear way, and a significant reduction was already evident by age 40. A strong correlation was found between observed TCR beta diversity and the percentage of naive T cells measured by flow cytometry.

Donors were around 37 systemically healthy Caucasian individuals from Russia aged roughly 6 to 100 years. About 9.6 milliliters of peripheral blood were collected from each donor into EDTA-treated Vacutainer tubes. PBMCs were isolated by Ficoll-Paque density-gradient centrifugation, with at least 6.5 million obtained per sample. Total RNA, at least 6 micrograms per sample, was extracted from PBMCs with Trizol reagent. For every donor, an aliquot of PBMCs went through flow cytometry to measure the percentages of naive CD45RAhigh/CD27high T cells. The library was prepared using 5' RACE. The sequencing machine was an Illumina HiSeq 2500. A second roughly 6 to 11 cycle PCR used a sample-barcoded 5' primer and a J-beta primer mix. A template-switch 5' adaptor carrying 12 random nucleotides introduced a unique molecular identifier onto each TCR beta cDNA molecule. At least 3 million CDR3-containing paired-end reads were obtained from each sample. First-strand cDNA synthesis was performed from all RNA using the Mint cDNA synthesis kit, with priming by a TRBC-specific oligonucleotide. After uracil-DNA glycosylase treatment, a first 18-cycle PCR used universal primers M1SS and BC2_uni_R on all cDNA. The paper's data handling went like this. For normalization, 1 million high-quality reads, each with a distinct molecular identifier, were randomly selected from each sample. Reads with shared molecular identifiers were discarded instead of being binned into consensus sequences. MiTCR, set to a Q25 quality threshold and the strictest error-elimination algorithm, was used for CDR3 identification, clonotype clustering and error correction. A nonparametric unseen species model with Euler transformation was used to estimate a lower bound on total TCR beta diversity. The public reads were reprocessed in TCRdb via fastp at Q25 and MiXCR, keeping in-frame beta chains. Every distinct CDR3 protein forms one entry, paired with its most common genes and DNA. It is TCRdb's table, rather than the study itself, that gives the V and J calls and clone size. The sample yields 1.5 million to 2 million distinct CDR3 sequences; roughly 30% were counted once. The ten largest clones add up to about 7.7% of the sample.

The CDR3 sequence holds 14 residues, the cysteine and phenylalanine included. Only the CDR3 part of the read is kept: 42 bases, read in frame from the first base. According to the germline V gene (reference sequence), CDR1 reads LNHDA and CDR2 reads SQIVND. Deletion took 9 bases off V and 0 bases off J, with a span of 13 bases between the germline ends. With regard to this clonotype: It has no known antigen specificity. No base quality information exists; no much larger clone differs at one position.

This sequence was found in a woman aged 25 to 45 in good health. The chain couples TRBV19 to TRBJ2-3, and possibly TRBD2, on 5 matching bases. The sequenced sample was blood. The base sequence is TGTGCCAGCGGGGTTGGAGGTAGCACAGATACGCAGTATTTT. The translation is CASGVGGSTDTQYF.